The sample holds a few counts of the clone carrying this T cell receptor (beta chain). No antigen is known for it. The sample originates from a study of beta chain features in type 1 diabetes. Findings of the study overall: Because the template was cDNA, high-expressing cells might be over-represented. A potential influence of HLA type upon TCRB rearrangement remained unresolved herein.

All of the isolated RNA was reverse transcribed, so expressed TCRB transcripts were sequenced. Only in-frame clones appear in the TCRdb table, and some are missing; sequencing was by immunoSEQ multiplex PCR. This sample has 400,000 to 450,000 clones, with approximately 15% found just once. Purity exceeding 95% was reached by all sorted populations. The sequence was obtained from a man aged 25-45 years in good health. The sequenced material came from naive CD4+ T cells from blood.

CDR3 coding DNA: TGTGCCAGCAGCTTAGCGTCGGGCAGGGGCCCAGATACGCAGTATTTT. Amino acid sequence: CASSLASGRGPDTQYF. The chain has TRBV7-2 and TRBJ2-3; D possibly corresponds to TRBD1 (6 bases). Trimming shortened V by 0 bases and J by 4 bases, and 14 bases separated the two germline ends. Germline V gene lookup returns CDR1 SGHTA and CDR2 FQGNSA. The CDR3 runs to 16 residues.